Only one count was recorded for the clone carrying this T cell receptor (beta chain). Its specificity is not known. This sample stems from a study of response to subunit inactivated influenza vaccine. Regarding the study as a whole: Authors suggested that a seasonal influenza vaccination recruits few new T cells each time.

TCRdb reprocessed the RT-PCR reads via MiXCR and lists one record per CDR3 protein. The sample holds about 160,000 distinct CDR3 sequences; around 9.9% are singletons and the top ten take roughly 12%. The germline V gene encodes CDR1 MNHEY and CDR2 SVGEGT. The V gene end was trimmed by 6 bases and the J gene end by 9 bases; junction bases not matched to a gene: 13. This CDR3 has 15 amino acids. This TCR was sampled from a man aged 50 or older who received an inactivated influenza vaccine. This sample comprised non-naive T cells sorted from PBMCs, obtained roughly 48 days after vaccination. The chain has TRBV6-2 or TRBV6-3 and TRBJ1-5; 8 bases fit TRBD1. CDR3 DNA sequence: TGTGCCAGCAGCCGACAGGGGCCAGGCCAGGGGCCCCAGCATTTT. It translates to CASSRQGPGQGPQHF.